These 5 T cell receptor beta chains share one sample of origin, sequenced in a study of Japanese encephalitis immunity and Zika vaccine responses. CFSE-labeled PBMCs were cultured around six days with peptide pools, each at approximately 0.95 ug/mL. Proliferating CD4 T cells were sorted unfixed as live CD56-CD19-CD16-CD3+CD4+ CFSE-low cells. TCRdb itself ran the 5' RACE reads through MiXCR, one entry per CDR3 protein. The sample lists over 200 distinct CDR3 sequences, about 8.1% occurring once. The sequencing here drew on antigen-activated CD4+ T cells from blood, cultured, taken during a Zika inactivated vaccine study. The receptors come from an adult woman who received an inactivated Zika virus vaccine.

The rearrangement joins TRBV20-1 to TRBJ1-2; 7 bases are a match to TRBD1. Germline V gene lookup returns CDR1 DFQATT and CDR2 SNEGSKA (reference sequence). The CDR3 loop spans 13 amino acids. V shed 0 bases and J 5 bases; nucleotides not matched to a gene: 3. The CDR3 bases are TGCAGTGCTAGAGATACAGGGGTGTATGGCTACACCTTC. It specifies CSARDTGVYGYTF.

This clonotype is termed large (0.1 to 1%). The chain couples TRBV7-2 to TRBJ1-1; 7 bases line up with TRBD1. There are 14 residues in the CDR3. Trimming removed 3 bases from V and 0 bases from J; junction bases left unmatched: 1. The germline gives CDR1 SGHTA, CDR2 FQGNSA. The CDR3 reads CASSFRGLNTEAFF. The DNA of the CDR3 is TGTGCCAGCAGCTTCAGGGGGTTGAACACTGAAGCTTTCTTT. Supplemented by reference TRBV7-2 and TRBJ1-1, the full variable domain reads GAGVSQSPSNKVTEKGKDVELRCDPISGHTALYWYRQSLGQGLEFLIYFQGNSAPDKSGLPSDRFSAERTGGSVSTLTIQRTQQEDSAVYLCASSFRGLNTEAFFGQGTRLTVV.

By sample fraction, this clonotype is hyperexpanded. V gene TRBV3-1 combines with J gene TRBJ2-1; D unresolved. The CDR3 is 14 amino acids. Germline V gene lookup returns CDR1 LGHDT and CDR2 YNNKEL (reference sequence). V gave up 0 bases and J gave up 3 bases, with 6 bases separating them. CDR3 bases: TGTGCCAGCAGCCAAGATCAGTACTACAATGAGCAGTTCTTC. This translates into CASSQDQYYNEQFF.

By share, this clonotype ranks as large (0.1 to 1%). This chain connects TRBV6-1 to TRBJ2-1, with 8 bases identical to TRBD1. The CDR3 is 15 residues long. Germline values: CDR1 MNHNS, CDR2 SASEGT. V was clipped by 8 bases and J by 4 bases; unmatched bases: 10. CDR3 in DNA: TGTGCCAGCGTACGTGACAGGGGATCATACAATGAGCAGTTCTTC. Translating gives CASVRDRGSYNEQFF.

In its sample, this clonotype was seen a few times. The gene calls are TRBV7-3 and TRBJ2-3; possibly TRBD2 for D (5 bases). The CDR3 runs to 17 residues. Trimming took off 0 bases at V and 5 bases at J, with 18 bases between the two ends. CDR1 and CDR2 from the germline V gene are SGHTA and FQGTGA. The DNA of the CDR3 is TGTGCCAGCAGCTTAACCACTAGGGCCTTCACCAGAGATACGCAGTATTTT. Translating it yields CASSLTTRAFTRDTQYF.